This T cell receptor (beta chain) was obtained from a study of shared clonotypes between healthy human individuals. CDR3 length equals 13 residues. Germline CDR1 and CDR2: MNHNS and SASEGT. V lost 4 bases and J lost 8, with 11 bases in between. Comment on this clone: The antigen is unknown.

Genomic DNA per cell subset filled all wells of several immunoSEQ plates. Repertoires were generated with immunoSEQ multiplex PCR, while TCRdb's copy carries only in-frame clones and drops some. This sample has 1,500,000 or so clones, with approximately 96% found just once. Study findings and constraints: Generation of non-shared clonotypes was less probable than generation of clonotypes shared by all four donors.

Healthy adults negative for HIV, lacking recent acute infections or vaccinations, served as donors. The sequence came from a young man in good health. This rearrangement joins TRBV6-1 to TRBJ2-2, with D unclear. Sequencing input: naive CD4+ T cells sorted from blood. Indicated subset: CD45RA+ positively selected. CDR3 residues: CASSVKSGGELFF. DNA for the CDR3: TGTGCCAGCAGTGTCAAATCAGGAGGGGAGCTGTTTTTT.